This T cell receptor (beta chain) is drawn from a study of cytomegalovirus exposure and HLA in healthy donors. The V and J ends lost 4 bases and 4 bases, in that order; junction bases with no gene match: 10. The CDR3 covers 17 residues. The germline V gene encodes CDR1 MGHRA and CDR2 YSYEKL. The donors were in the approximately 120-subject validation cohort, distinct from the roughly 720-subject first cohort. Repertoires were generated with immunoSEQ multiplex PCR, while TCRdb's copy carries only in-frame clones and drops some. The data show more than 130,000 clones, with just over 85% seen just once and 7.9% held by the top ten. This clone was seen once.

The receptor was isolated from a woman between 18 and 29 years old in good health and CMV-seropositive. The sequenced sample was PBMCs. The V and J genes are TRBV4-1 and TRBJ1-4; the match to TRBD1 covers 9 bases. CDR3 in DNA: TGCGCCAGCAGCCTCGGACTACAGGGGGCGCGTAATGAAAAACTGTTTTTT. Amino acids: CASSLGLQGARNEKLFF.